The 25 T cell receptor beta chains below were found in one sample sequenced in a study of blood T cells in healthy people across ages (dated by TCRdb to 2014 to 2015). Libraries were prepared through 5' RACE. A second roughly 7 to 12 cycle PCR used a sample-barcoded 5' primer and a J-beta primer mix. Through fastp at Q25 and MiXCR, TCRdb rebuilt clones from the public reads, retaining in-frame beta chains. Entries that share a CDR3 protein sequence are merged under the most common genes and DNA. The sample table holds over 1,500,000 distinct CDR3 sequences, of which 35% to 50% were seen once. About 21% of the sample goes to the ten largest clones. Sequencing input: blood. The source is a human donor in good health.

The chain couples TRBV28 to TRBJ1-2, with 9 bases fitting TRBD1. The CDR3 is 18 residues long. Germline assignment: CDR1 MDHEN and CDR2 SYDVKM. V dropped 2 bases and J dropped 1; count of bases not matched to a gene: 11. DNA of the CDR3: TGTGCCAGCAGTTTACCTCGGGACAGGGTCGGGATTAACTATGGCTACACCTTC. Protein sequence: CASSLPRDRVGINYGYTF.

This clonotype was found a few times. This rearrangement joins TRBV4-3 to TRBJ2-5; perhaps TRBD1 as D (5 bases). V shed 0 bases and J shed 4 bases, with 9 bases lying between them. Germline values: CDR1 LGHNA, CDR2 YSLEER. This CDR3 region has 14 residues. CDR3 in amino acids: CASSQELRAETQYF. The CDR3 DNA sequence: TGCGCCAGCAGCCAAGAACTCAGGGCAGAGACCCAGTACTTC.

The chain joins TRBV5-1 to TRBJ2-4, with a tentative D call TRBD1 (5 bases). CDR3 length equals 14 residues. With 0 bases removed from V and 3 bases from J, the gap between germline ends came to 7 bases. The germline CDR1 and CDR2 sequences are SGHRS and YFSETQ. The CDR3 sequence: CASSLDRNKNIQYF. In nucleotides, the CDR3 is TGCGCCAGCAGCTTGGACAGGAACAAAAACATTCAGTACTTC.

The rearrangement links TRBV4-3 to TRBJ1-2; 9 bases match TRBD1. The CDR3 is 16 amino acids. Germline assignment: CDR1 LGHNA and CDR2 YSLEER. V lost 1 base and J lost 3; bases outside the gene matches: 6. CDR3 in DNA: TGCGCCAGCAGCCAAGTTTCCGGGACAGGGTACTATGGCTACACCTTC. Amino acids: CASSQVSGTGYYGYTF.

The V call is TRBV12-3 or TRBV12-4, the J call TRBJ2-1, with TRBD2 identical over 9 bases. This CDR3 contains 15 residues. Unmatched junction bases numbered 9, after V lost 7 bases and J lost 5 bases. Here the CDR3 reads CASTPSRGGDNEQFF. The CDR3 DNA reads as TGTGCCAGCACCCCCTCCCGCGGGGGGGACAATGAGCAGTTCTTC.

The rearrangement joins TRBV9 to TRBJ1-2; D is uncertain. Germline V gene data show CDR1 as SGDLS and CDR2 as YYNGEE. The length of the CDR3 is 13 residues. The V end was cut by 0 bases, the J end by 4 bases, with 7 bases between. The DNA for the CDR3 is TGTGCCAGCAGCGTAGGGGCCTTCTATGGCTACACCTTC. The encoded protein is CASSVGAFYGYTF.

This clonotype was recorded a few times. This chain joins TRBV7-8 and TRBJ1-2; D possibly corresponds to TRBD1 (6 bases). Germline V gene lookup returns CDR1 SGHVS and CDR2 FQNEAQ. The germline V and J ends were trimmed by 2 bases and 6 bases, with 10 bases remaining between them. The CDR3 covers 13 residues. CDR3 protein: CASSLSRDNGYTF. Here the CDR3 DNA reads TGTGCCAGCAGCTTATCCCGGGACAATGGCTACACCTTC.

V gene TRBV29-1 combines with J gene TRBJ2-3, with 9 bases aligning to TRBD2. Losses at the gene ends were 7 bases for V and 0 bases for J; bases not matched to a gene: 11. This CDR3 has 16 amino acids. Germline values: CDR1 SQVTM, CDR2 ANQGSEA. DNA for the CDR3: TGCAGCGCCTGGGACAGCGGGGGGACTAGCACAGATACGCAGTATTTT. Encoded protein: CSAWDSGGTSTDTQYF.

This chain links TRBV5-1 with TRBJ2-5, with D tentatively TRBD2 (5 bases). Germline V lookup: CDR1 SGHRS, CDR2 YFSETQ. The CDR3 spans 13 residues. Trimming removed 4 bases from V and 11 bases from J, with 18 bases in between. CDR3 region: CASSRAEYNEQYF. In DNA, the CDR3 is TGCGCCAGCAGCAGAGCGGAATACAATGAGCAGTACTTC. Full variable domain (remainder filled in from reference TRBV5-1 and TRBJ2-5): KAGVTQTPRYLIKTRGQQVTLSCSPISGHRSVSWYQQTPGQGLQFLFEYFSETQRNKGNFPGRFSGRQFSNSRSEMNVSTLELGDSALYLCASSRAEYNEQYFGPGTRLLVL.

For this clonotype: A much larger clone lies a single base off, so this may be a read error. The V and J genes are TRBV7-2 and TRBJ2-3, with D hard to call. Germline V gene lookup returns CDR1 SGHTA and CDR2 FQGNSA. The CDR3 is 15 residues long. The V end lost 1 base, the J end lost 1 base, and 9 bases lay between the germline ends. The CDR3 loop is CASSLDVTGTDTQYF. In DNA form, the CDR3 reads TGTGCCAGCAGCTTAGATGTGACTGGCACAGATACGCAGTATTTT.

The gene calls are TRBV5-1 and TRBJ2-3; maybe TRBD2 (7 bases). This CDR3 contains 17 residues. V lost 0 bases and J lost 4, with 18 bases in between. Germline CDR1 SGHRS, CDR2 YFSETQ. The CDR3 loop reads CASSLEGGPGSSDTQYF. In nucleotides, the CDR3 is TGCGCCAGCAGCTTGGAGGGGGGGCCAGGATCCTCAGATACGCAGTATTTT. Supplemented by reference TRBV5-1 and TRBJ2-3, the full variable domain reads KAGVTQTPRYLIKTRGQQVTLSCSPISGHRSVSWYQQTPGQGLQFLFEYFSETQRNKGNFPGRFSGRQFSNSRSEMNVSTLELGDSALYLCASSLEGGPGSSDTQYFGPGTRLTVL.

This chain links TRBV9 with TRBJ2-5; 11 bases are shared with TRBD2. With 4 bases clipped from V and 5 bases from J, the junction kept 10 bases outside the gene matches. The CDR3 runs to 16 residues. From germline, CDR1 is SGDLS and CDR2 YYNGEE. The CDR3 DNA reads TGTGCCAGCAGCCCTACTAGCGGGGGCGGATTGGAGACCCAGTACTTC. Protein: CASSPTSGGGLETQYF.

The chain combines TRBV7-2 with TRBJ2-1, with 11 bases aligning to TRBD2. Germline lookup yields CDR1 SGHTA and CDR2 FQGNSA. Trimming removed 5 bases from V and 6 bases from J; junction bases left unmatched: 12. The CDR3 spans 17 residues. The CDR3 DNA follows: TGTGCCAGCAGCGCCAGACTCGGGACTAGCGGATTCAATGAGCAGTTCTTC. Translating it yields CASSARLGTSGFNEQFF. Based on the CDR3 plus reference TRBV7-2 and TRBJ2-1, the full variable domain is GAGVSQSPSNKVTEKGKDVELRCDPISGHTALYWYRQSLGQGLEFLIYFQGNSAPDKSGLPSDRFSAERTGGSVSTLTIQRTQQEDSAVYLCASSARLGTSGFNEQFFGPGTRLTVL.

The chain is built from TRBV7-8 and TRBJ2-5; D is uncertain. The CDR3 is 15 amino acids. Germline assignment: CDR1 SGHVS and CDR2 FQNEAQ. V was shortened by 4 bases and J by 0 bases, with 12 bases between the two germline ends. CDR3 protein: CASSWQAANQETQYF. CDR3 DNA sequence: TGTGCCAGCAGCTGGCAGGCAGCGAACCAAGAGACCCAGTACTTC.

This clonotype has only one observation. This chain connects TRBV28 to TRBJ1-2, with 8 nucleotides matching TRBD1. Per the germline V gene, CDR1 is MDHEN and CDR2 is SYDVKM. V gave up 8 bases and J gave up 8 bases; unmatched junction bases: 4. This CDR3 region has 11 residues. The CDR3 loop is CASRYRGGYTF. The CDR3 nucleotides are TGTGCCAGCCGCTACAGGGGGGGCTACACCTTC.

This clonotype was seen many times. One end of the junction varies from germline; a read error may be responsible. The J gene is TRBJ2-5, the V gene TRBV5-1; perhaps D is TRBD1 or TRBD2 (5 bases each). The tail of the sequence fits TRBJ2-3 better, so the J call may be wrong. CDR1 SGHRS and CDR2 YFSETQ come from the germline V gene. CDR3 length equals 12 residues. DNA for the CDR3: TGTGCCAGCAGCTCAAGCAGGGAGACGCAGTATTTT. It is translated as CASSSSRETQYF.

The rearrangement links TRBV7-9 to TRBJ1-2; D gene uncertain. The CDR3 extends over 17 amino acids. Trimming left V 0 bases short and J 0 bases short, with 14 bases between. Germline V gives CDR1 SEHNR, CDR2 FQNEAQ (reference sequence). Here the CDR3 reads CASSLANCGRPNYGYTF. The CDR3 nucleotides read TGTGCCAGCAGCTTAGCCAACTGTGGACGTCCTAACTATGGCTACACCTTC.

The gene calls are TRBV12-3 or TRBV12-4 and TRBJ1-2, with D tentatively TRBD1 (6 bases). V lost 2 bases to trimming and J lost 8 bases, with 12 bases between them. CDR3 length equals 13 residues. DNA of the CDR3: TGTGCCAGCAGTTTACAGGGGCCGGAAGGCTACACCTTC. Amino acids: CASSLQGPEGYTF.

The chain recombines TRBV27 with TRBJ2-7; 9 nucleotides align to TRBD1. CDR1 and CDR2 (germline): MNHEY, SMNVEV (reference sequence). The CDR3 consists of 15 residues. V shed 5 bases and J 5 bases; nucleotides not matched to a gene: 10. CDR3 sequence reads: CASSPLDRGDDEQYF. The CDR3 DNA reads TGTGCCAGCAGTCCCCTGGACAGGGGTGATGACGAGCAGTACTTC.

The chain links TRBV7-9 to TRBJ2-7, with D possibly matching TRBD2 (6 bases). Per germline, CDR1 SEHNR and CDR2 FQNEAQ (reference sequence). V was clipped by 3 bases and J by 1 base, with 13 bases between them. The CDR3 covers 15 residues. As DNA, the CDR3 is TGTGCCAGCAGCTTTGCGTCGGAGGGATCCTACGAGCAGTACTTC. This codes for CASSFASEGSYEQYF.

This clonotype was observed a handful of times. V is TRBV11-1 and J is TRBJ2-7; D might be TRBD1 (6 bases). This CDR3 has 12 residues. Germline CDR1 is SGHAT and CDR2 is FQDESV (reference sequence). V gave up 5 bases and J gave up 5 bases, with 10 bases separating them. The CDR3 DNA is TGTGCCAGCAGCCCGAACAGGGACGAGCAGTACTTC. Amino acid sequence: CASSPNRDEQYF.

This clonotype appeared a few times. This rearrangement joins TRBV29-1 to TRBJ2-1, with D possibly called TRBD1 or TRBD2 (5 bases each). The CDR3 runs 13 residues. Trimming shortened V by 5 bases and J by 2 bases, and 10 bases separated the two germline ends. CDR1 and CDR2 from the germline V gene are SQVTM and ANQGSEA. The chain's CDR3 is CSVRDGTYNEQFF. The CDR3 region has the DNA TGCAGCGTTAGGGACGGGACCTACAATGAGCAGTTCTTC.

This clonotype was found a few times. V is TRBV29-1 and J is TRBJ2-5; D not resolved. Germline values: CDR1 SQVTM, CDR2 ANQGSEA. V was shortened by 3 bases and J by 4 bases, with 9 bases between the two germline ends. This CDR3 region has 12 residues. The CDR3 DNA follows: TGCAGCGTTGATTTGTCAGTAGAGACCCAGTACTTC. Translating gives CSVDLSVETQYF. The complete variable domain, with remaining parts taken from reference TRBV29-1 and TRBJ2-5, reads SAVISQKPSRDICQRGTSLTIQCQVDSQVTMMFWYRQQPGQSLTLIATANQGSEATYESGFVIDKFPISRPNLTFSTLTVSNMSPEDSSIYLCSVDLSVETQYFGPGTRLLVL.

CDR3: CASGLVNHRGPQHF. CDR3 nucleotide sequence: TGTGCTAGTGGTTTGGTAAACCACCGCGGACCCCAGCATTTT. The V gene is TRBV12-5, the J gene TRBJ1-5, with D unclear. Germline CDR1 and CDR2: LGHNT and FRNRAP. With 0 bases removed from V and 10 bases from J, the gap between germline ends came to 13 bases. The CDR3 has 14 residues.

This clonotype appeared a few times. The genes are TRBV7-2 and TRBJ2-3; D remains unclear. This CDR3 spans 14 amino acids. Germline V gene lookup returns CDR1 SGHTA and CDR2 FQGNSA. Trimming left V 5 bases short and J 5 bases short, with 14 bases between. The CDR3 sequence is CASSPLTAVDTQYF. DNA for the CDR3: TGTGCCAGCAGCCCGTTGACGGCGGTAGATACGCAGTATTTT.